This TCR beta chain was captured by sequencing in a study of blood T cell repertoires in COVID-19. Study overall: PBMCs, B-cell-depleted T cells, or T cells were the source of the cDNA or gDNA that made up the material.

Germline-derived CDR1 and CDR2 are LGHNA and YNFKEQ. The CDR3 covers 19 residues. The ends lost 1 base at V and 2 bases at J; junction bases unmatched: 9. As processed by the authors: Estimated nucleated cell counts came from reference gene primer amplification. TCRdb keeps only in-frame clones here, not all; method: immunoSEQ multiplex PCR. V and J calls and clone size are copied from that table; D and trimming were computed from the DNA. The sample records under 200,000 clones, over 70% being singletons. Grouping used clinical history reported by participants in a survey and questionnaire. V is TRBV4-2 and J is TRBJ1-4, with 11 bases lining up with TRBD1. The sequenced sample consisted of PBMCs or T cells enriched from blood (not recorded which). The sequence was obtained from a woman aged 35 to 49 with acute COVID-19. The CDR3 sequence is CASSQVSIGTGGTNEKLFF. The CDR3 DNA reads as TGTGCCAGCAGCCAAGTGTCCATTGGGACAGGGGGGACTAATGAAAAACTGTTTTTT.